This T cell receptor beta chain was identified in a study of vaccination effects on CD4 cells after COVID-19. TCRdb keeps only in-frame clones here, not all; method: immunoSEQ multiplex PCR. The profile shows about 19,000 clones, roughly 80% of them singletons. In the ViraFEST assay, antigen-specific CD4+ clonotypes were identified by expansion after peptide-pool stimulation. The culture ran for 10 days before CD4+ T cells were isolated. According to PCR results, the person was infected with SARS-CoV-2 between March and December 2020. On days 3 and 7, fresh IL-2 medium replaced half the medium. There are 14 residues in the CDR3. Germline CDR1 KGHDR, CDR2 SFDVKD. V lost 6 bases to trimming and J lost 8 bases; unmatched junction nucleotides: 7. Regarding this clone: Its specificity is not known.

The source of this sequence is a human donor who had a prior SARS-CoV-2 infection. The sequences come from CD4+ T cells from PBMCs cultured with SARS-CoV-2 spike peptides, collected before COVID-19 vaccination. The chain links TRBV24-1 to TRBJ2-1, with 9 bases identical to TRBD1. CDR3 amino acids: CATSLGQGSYEQFF. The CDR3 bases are TGTGCCACCAGTTTGGGACAGGGATCTTATGAGCAGTTCTTC.